This is a list of T cell receptor beta chains from one sample in a study of cytomegalovirus exposure and HLA in healthy donors. Only in-frame clones appear in the TCRdb table, and some are missing; sequencing was by immunoSEQ multiplex PCR. This sample has roughly 130,000 clones, with 80% to 85% found just once. The sample comprised PBMCs. Source of these receptors: a human donor in good health. Both conserved end residues are part of each CDR3. The order of the fields is D gene, CDR3 length, clone size, J gene, V gene, CDR3 protein. A D gene is named only where the DNA matches it firmly. Not all rows give a size; the values are once, few, many and, for expanded clones, a class.

d_call: .
cdr3_length: 17
clone_size: .
j_call: TRBJ2-6
v_call: TRBV5-1
cdr3_aa: CASSLGGAGSGANVLTF

d_call: .
cdr3_length: 14
clone_size: .
j_call: TRBJ1-2
v_call: TRBV6-5
cdr3_aa: CASSYSPQVYGYTF

d_call: .
cdr3_length: 16
clone_size: .
j_call: TRBJ1-2
v_call: TRBV5-5
cdr3_aa: CASSSVETPEYYGYTF

d_call: TRBD2
cdr3_length: 18
clone_size: once
j_call: TRBJ2-3
v_call: TRBV7-3
cdr3_aa: CASSLPGRLAGGADTQYF

d_call: .
cdr3_length: 13
clone_size: .
j_call: TRBJ1-2
v_call: TRBV16
cdr3_aa: CASSQTMQGGYTF

d_call: TRBD2
cdr3_length: 15
clone_size: .
j_call: TRBJ2-1
v_call: TRBV5-4
cdr3_aa: CASSSGLAGHNEQFF

d_call: TRBD1
cdr3_length: 18
clone_size: .
j_call: TRBJ1-5
v_call: TRBV2
cdr3_aa: CASSELDFGTGHNQPQHF

d_call: .
cdr3_length: 15
clone_size: .
j_call: TRBJ2-5
v_call: TRBV28
cdr3_aa: CASSLLQGNQETQYF

d_call: TRBD2
cdr3_length: 15
clone_size: .
j_call: TRBJ2-1
v_call: TRBV6-5
cdr3_aa: CASSYVGGTYNEQFF

d_call: .
cdr3_length: 16
clone_size: .
j_call: TRBJ1-5
v_call: TRBV6-1
cdr3_aa: CASSEVSGPSNQPQHF

d_call: .
cdr3_length: 11
clone_size: .
j_call: TRBJ1-1
v_call: TRBV20-1
cdr3_aa: CSVFQSWGRFF

d_call: .
cdr3_length: 16
clone_size: few
j_call: TRBJ1-2
v_call: TRBV6-4
cdr3_aa: CASSDTVQANYYGYTF

d_call: TRBD2
cdr3_length: 15
clone_size: .
j_call: TRBJ2-7
v_call: TRBV7-2
cdr3_aa: CASSLGQRGFYEQYF

d_call: TRBD1
cdr3_length: 16
clone_size: .
j_call: .
v_call: TRBV5-6
cdr3_aa: CASSWGSTGALYEQYF

d_call: .
cdr3_length: 13
clone_size: once
j_call: TRBJ1-2
v_call: TRBV7-9
cdr3_aa: CASSLREEGGYTF

d_call: .
cdr3_length: 12
clone_size: .
j_call: TRBJ2-1
v_call: TRBV10-2
cdr3_aa: CASSDRVADPFF

d_call: .
cdr3_length: 19
clone_size: once
j_call: TRBJ2-5
v_call: TRBV10-2
cdr3_aa: CASSEDIRRGYRREETQYF

d_call: TRBD1
cdr3_length: 15
clone_size: few
j_call: TRBJ1-6
v_call: TRBV4-2
cdr3_aa: CASSQVVRGNSPLHF

d_call: TRBD1
cdr3_length: 14
clone_size: .
j_call: TRBJ2-7
v_call: TRBV18
cdr3_aa: CASSPGTGYYEQYF

d_call: TRBD1
cdr3_length: 14
clone_size: .
j_call: TRBJ2-2
v_call: TRBV29-1
cdr3_aa: CSVGLGQGAGELFF

d_call: .
cdr3_length: 12
clone_size: once
j_call: TRBJ1-2
v_call: TRBV19
cdr3_aa: CASYRVSDGYTF

d_call: .
cdr3_length: 12
clone_size: .
j_call: TRBJ2-1
v_call: TRBV11-3
cdr3_aa: CASSRDSNEQFF

d_call: TRBD2
cdr3_length: 16
clone_size: .
j_call: TRBJ2-2
v_call: TRBV28
cdr3_aa: CASSKLTSGHTGELFF

d_call: .
cdr3_length: 15
clone_size: .
j_call: TRBJ1-1
v_call: TRBV5-6
cdr3_aa: CASSLAGVGDTEAFF

d_call: TRBD1
cdr3_length: 22
clone_size: .
j_call: TRBJ1-6
v_call: TRBV7-2
cdr3_aa: CASSLALVVYQDREIRNSPLHF

d_call: .
cdr3_length: 11
clone_size: .
j_call: TRBJ1-1
v_call: TRBV29-1
cdr3_aa: CSVDGNTEAFF

d_call: .
cdr3_length: 14
clone_size: few
j_call: TRBJ1-3
v_call: TRBV28
cdr3_aa: CASSILLLGNTIYF

d_call: .
cdr3_length: 16
clone_size: once
j_call: TRBJ2-3
v_call: TRBV9
cdr3_aa: CASSVGKGGWADTQYF

d_call: .
cdr3_length: 10
clone_size: .
j_call: TRBJ1-1
v_call: TRBV27
cdr3_aa: CASGGTEAFF

d_call: .
cdr3_length: 12
clone_size: .
j_call: TRBJ1-1
v_call: TRBV2
cdr3_aa: CASSKNPRVAFF

d_call: .
cdr3_length: 15
clone_size: .
j_call: .
v_call: TRBV6-6
cdr3_aa: CASSYSNVNHYEQYF

d_call: TRBD2
cdr3_length: 15
clone_size: .
j_call: TRBJ2-3
v_call: TRBV10-3
cdr3_aa: CAISPTSGGADTQYF

d_call: .
cdr3_length: 15
clone_size: .
j_call: TRBJ1-6
v_call: TRBV7-9
cdr3_aa: CASSPFDSYNSPLHF

d_call: TRBD1
cdr3_length: 14
clone_size: .
j_call: TRBJ2-7
v_call: TRBV27
cdr3_aa: CASQPQGALYEQYF

d_call: .
cdr3_length: 13
clone_size: .
j_call: TRBJ2-5
v_call: TRBV2
cdr3_aa: CASSETLLRDQYF

d_call: .
cdr3_length: 15
clone_size: .
j_call: TRBJ2-2
v_call: TRBV6-6
cdr3_aa: CASSQGGAHTGELFF

d_call: .
cdr3_length: 15
clone_size: .
j_call: TRBJ1-5
v_call: TRBV6-5
cdr3_aa: CASRRRGGNNQPQHF

d_call: .
cdr3_length: 12
clone_size: .
j_call: TRBJ1-1
v_call: TRBV6-6
cdr3_aa: CASVIGGTEAFF

d_call: .
cdr3_length: 16
clone_size: .
j_call: TRBJ2-3
v_call: TRBV10-1
cdr3_aa: CASSEGRSTGTDTQYF

d_call: .
cdr3_length: 14
clone_size: .
j_call: TRBJ1-3
v_call: TRBV14
cdr3_aa: CASSQRSSGNTIYF

d_call: TRBD2
cdr3_length: 17
clone_size: .
j_call: TRBJ2-1
v_call: TRBV27
cdr3_aa: CASRTGTSQSPYNEQFF

d_call: TRBD2
cdr3_length: 17
clone_size: .
j_call: TRBJ2-3
v_call: TRBV5-1
cdr3_aa: CASSLVSGGGRTDTQYF

d_call: TRBD1
cdr3_length: 16
clone_size: .
j_call: TRBJ2-7
v_call: TRBV23-1
cdr3_aa: CASSPKLQGLSYEQYF

d_call: .
cdr3_length: 14
clone_size: .
j_call: TRBJ2-3
v_call: TRBV7-3
cdr3_aa: CASSSGSRTDTQYF

d_call: .
cdr3_length: 14
clone_size: .
j_call: TRBJ1-5
v_call: TRBV5-5
cdr3_aa: CASSLAGGNQPQHF

d_call: .
cdr3_length: 12
clone_size: .
j_call: TRBJ2-1
v_call: TRBV6-5
cdr3_aa: CASASGTPEQFF

d_call: TRBD1
cdr3_length: 18
clone_size: .
j_call: TRBJ2-1
v_call: TRBV27
cdr3_aa: CASTTGTGGFSSYNEQFF

d_call: .
cdr3_length: 11
clone_size: .
j_call: TRBJ1-1
v_call: TRBV5-5
cdr3_aa: CASSGGAEAFF

d_call: TRBD1
cdr3_length: 15
clone_size: .
j_call: TRBJ2-1
v_call: TRBV2
cdr3_aa: CASMRQGANYNEQFF

d_call: .
cdr3_length: 11
clone_size: .
j_call: TRBJ1-2
v_call: TRBV20-1
cdr3_aa: CSARGVPGYTF

d_call: TRBD2
cdr3_length: 16
clone_size: .
j_call: TRBJ2-2
v_call: TRBV25-1
cdr3_aa: CASSVSGGGNTGELFF

d_call: .
cdr3_length: 15
clone_size: .
j_call: TRBJ2-1
v_call: TRBV7-3
cdr3_aa: CASSLAGSSYNEQFF

d_call: TRBD1
cdr3_length: 14
clone_size: .
j_call: TRBJ2-7
v_call: TRBV5-1
cdr3_aa: CASSFRDRNYEQYF

d_call: .
cdr3_length: 13
clone_size: .
j_call: TRBJ2-5
v_call: TRBV19
cdr3_aa: CASSILREETQYF

d_call: TRBD2
cdr3_length: 15
clone_size: .
j_call: TRBJ2-7
v_call: TRBV11-2
cdr3_aa: CASTRPGTSGYEQYF